Shown below are 8 T cell receptor beta chains from a single sample sequenced in a study of blood T cell repertoires in COVID-19. Libraries were prepared by immunoSEQ multiplex PCR; TCRdb keeps only in-frame clonotypes and omits some of them. The data hold about 92,000 clones, with 80% to 85% observed a single time. Sequencing was performed on peripheral blood. The receptor source for this set is a woman older than 75 with active or convalescent COVID-19.

This clone was recorded a few times. This chain links TRBV2 with TRBJ2-1; a weak D match, TRBD2 (5 bases). Looked up from germline, CDR1 is SNHLY and CDR2 is FYNNEI. The CDR3 is made up of 17 amino acids. The ends were cut back, 9 bases at V and 5 bases at J, with 26 bases in the middle. The CDR3 nucleotides read TGTGCCAGGAGTACCCGACTCAGCGGATTGGAAAACAATGAGCAGTTCTTC. Its translation is CARSTRLSGLENNEQFF. Using reference TRBV2 and TRBJ2-1 for the parts outside the CDR3, the full variable domain is EPEVTQTPSHQVTQMGQEVILRCVPISNHLYFYWYRQILGQKVEFLVSFYNNEISEKSEIFDDQFSVERPDGSNFTLKIRSTKLEDSAMYFCARSTRLSGLENNEQFFGPGTRLTVL.

The CDR3 DNA follows: TGTGCCAGCAGTTCCCGGGACAGGGTATCAGGCAGTGGCTACACCTTC. Protein sequence: CASSSRDRVSGSGYTF. This chain connects TRBV6-6 to TRBJ1-2; 9 bases are a match to TRBD1. The V gene end was trimmed by 4 bases and the J gene end by 7 bases; junction bases not matched to a gene: 13. CDR3 size: 16 residues. Per the germline V gene, CDR1 is MNHNY and CDR2 is SVGAGI (reference sequence).

The chain has TRBV27 and TRBJ2-6; tentative D call: TRBD2 (5 bases). V was trimmed by 0 bases and J by 0 bases, leaving 12 bases between them. The CDR3 contains 18 residues. Germline V lookup: CDR1 MNHEY, CDR2 SMNVEV (reference sequence). DNA for the CDR3: TGTGCCAGCAGTTTATCCGCGGGTCCGCCCTCTGGGGCCAACGTCCTGACTTTC. Translated, it gives CASSLSAGPPSGANVLTF.

This clone has only a few counts. CDR3 sequence (DNA): TGTGCCAGCAGTTCTATGGGACAGGACTTCTACAATGAGCAGTTCTTC. This translates into CASSSMGQDFYNEQFF. The chain has TRBV27 and TRBJ2-1; 8 nucleotides align to TRBD1. CDR3 size: 16 residues. With 4 bases clipped from V and 3 bases from J, the junction kept 8 bases outside the gene matches. Germline CDR1 is MNHEY and CDR2 is SMNVEV (reference sequence).

This clone was seen a single time. The junction departs from germline at one end; a sequencing error may be responsible. The chain recombines TRBV20-1 with TRBJ2-7; TRBD2 aligns across 7 bases. Germline lookup yields CDR1 DFQATT and CDR2 SNEGSKA (reference sequence). This CDR3 contains 15 residues. The CDR3 region is CSASLPWGGSYEQYF. DNA for the CDR3: TGCAGCGCTAGTTTACCCTGGGGGGGGAGCTACGAGCAGTACTTC.

The chain has TRBV5-1 and TRBJ1-4; D gene ambiguous. Trimming removed 0 bases from V and 6 bases from J, with 12 bases in between. This CDR3 is 15 amino acids long. The germline CDR1 and CDR2 sequences are SGHRS and YFSETQ. As DNA, the CDR3 is TGCGCCAGCAGCTTGGAGGTGCCGGAGTATGAAAAACTGTTTTTT. Its protein is CASSLEVPEYEKLFF.

The chain combines TRBV30 with TRBJ1-6; D not certain. This CDR3 has 14 amino acids. Trimming left V 0 bases short and J 4 bases short, with 7 bases between. CDR1 GTSNPN and CDR2 SVGIG come from the germline V gene (reference sequence). In nucleotides, the CDR3 is TGTGCCTGGAGTGTAACCCTATATAATTCACCCCTCCACTTT. Its translation is CAWSVTLYNSPLHF.

The V gene is TRBV7-9, the J gene TRBJ2-7; TRBD2 aligns across 8 bases. The V segment lost 6 bases and the J segment 6 bases; nucleotides outside the gene matches: 10. This CDR3 has 14 amino acids. Germline CDR1 SEHNR, CDR2 FQNEAQ (reference sequence). DNA for the CDR3: TGTGCCAGCAGTTACTGGACTAGCAGGGGCGAGCAGTACTTC. Its translation: CASSYWTSRGEQYF.